These 30 T cell receptor beta chains were all obtained from the same sample, sequenced in a study of pediatric ulcerative colitis. Sequencing used immunoSEQ multiplex PCR; TCRdb keeps in-frame clones, though not all of them. This repertoire shows 45,000 to 75,000 clones, around 86% found once; its top ten account for roughly 1.5%. The sequenced material came from blood. Every receptor here comes from a boy between 10 and 17 years old who was a control in a study of pediatric ulcerative colitis.

The chain carries TRBV14 and TRBJ2-1; no firm D call. This CDR3 comprises 12 residues. Between the trimmed V and J ends, which lost 4 bases and 6 bases, there was a span of 7 bases. CDR1 and CDR2 (germline): SGHDN, FVKESK. DNA for the CDR3: TGTGCCAGCAGCCTTGGGTCCAATGAGCAGTTCTTC. It specifies CASSLGSNEQFF.

The rearrangement links TRBV19 to TRBJ1-1; maybe TRBD1 (6 bases). V gave up 4 bases and J gave up 0 bases, with 18 bases separating them. This CDR3 comprises 17 residues. Per the germline V gene, CDR1 is LNHDA and CDR2 is SQIVND (reference sequence). In nucleotides, the CDR3 is TGTGCCAGTAGTAGACGGACAGCTGACTCCATGAACACTGAAGCTTTCTTT. Translation: CASSRRTADSMNTEAFF.

This clone was recorded once. The rearrangement uses TRBV18 and TRBJ1-5; unclear D gene. CDR1 KGHSH and CDR2 LQKENI come from the germline V gene. The CDR3 spans 15 residues. V was cut by 6 bases and J by 6 bases, with 18 bases left in between. The CDR3 DNA is TGTGCCAGCTCCCTTGCGGCGGAGGGTGGTCAGCCCCAGCATTTT. Protein sequence: CASSLAAEGGQPQHF.

V and J are TRBV4-3 and TRBJ2-5; no clear D gene. Germline V lookup: CDR1 LGHNA, CDR2 YSLEER. This CDR3 is 13 amino acids long. V dropped 0 bases and J dropped 4 bases, with 6 bases sitting between them. CDR3: CASSQDPRETQYF. DNA for the CDR3: TGCGCCAGCAGCCAAGATCCTCGAGAGACCCAGTACTTC.

CDR3 sequence: CASSDRRTGQYEQYF. In DNA, the CDR3 is TGTGCCAGCAGTGACAGGAGAACGGGGCAATACGAGCAGTACTTC. The J gene is TRBJ2-7, the V gene TRBV6-6, with a tentative D call TRBD1 (6 bases). In germline, CDR1 is MNHNY, CDR2 SVGAGI (reference sequence). The CDR3 length is 15 residues. The germline V and J ends were trimmed by 5 bases and 4 bases, with 18 bases remaining between them.

This clone was detected once. J is TRBJ1-6 and V is TRBV6-6, with 8 positions matching TRBD1. This CDR3 spans 15 amino acids. CDR1 and CDR2 (germline): MNHNY, SVGAGI (reference sequence). J lost 8 bases, V lost 5 bases, and 8 bases had no gene match. This chain's CDR3 is CASSTGQGEYSPLHF. Here the CDR3 DNA reads TGTGCCAGCAGTACCGGACAGGGCGAGTATTCACCCCTCCACTTT.

This clone was observed a handful of times. The junction departs from the called germline gene at one end, perhaps through a read error. The genes are TRBV7-9 and TRBJ1-3; no firm D call. Germline CDR1 reads SEHNR; CDR2 reads FQNEAQ (reference sequence). The CDR3 sequence is 13 residues long. The CDR3, as DNA: TGTGCCAGCAGCTTACCCGTGCCGAAACAGCTAGATTTT. Protein product: CASSLPVPKQLDF.

The V and J genes are TRBV25-1 and TRBJ1-1, with 7 bases aligning to TRBD1. This CDR3 is 16 amino acids long. Losses at the gene ends were 2 bases for V and 0 bases for J; bases not matched to a gene: 6. CDR1 and CDR2 from the germline V gene are MGHDK and SYGVNS. This chain's CDR3 is CASSERWDSMNTEAFF. CDR3 coding DNA: TGTGCCAGCAGTGAAAGATGGGACAGCATGAACACTGAAGCTTTCTTT.

This chain links TRBV7-9 with TRBJ2-3; tentatively, D is TRBD1 or TRBD2 (7 bases each). Germline V gives CDR1 SEHNR, CDR2 FQNEAQ (reference sequence). Trimming stripped 4 bases from V and 2 bases from J, with 13 bases between. The CDR3 loop spans 15 amino acids. CDR3 sequence: CASSSAGQNTDTQYF. CDR3 coding DNA: TGTGCCAGCAGCTCAGCGGGACAGAACACAGATACGCAGTATTTT.

The rearrangement links TRBV7-8 to TRBJ2-2; D is possibly TRBD1 or TRBD2 (5 bases each). The V gene's germline CDR1 is SGHVS and CDR2 FQNEAQ. The CDR3 length is 16 residues. Between the trimmed V and J ends, which lost 2 bases and 4 bases, there was a span of 14 bases. In nucleotides, the CDR3 is TGTGCCAGCAGCTTAAGGACAACACGGGGCACCGGGGAGCTGTTTTTT. Translation: CASSLRTTRGTGELFF.

With regard to this clone: The junction and the germline gene differ at one end; a read error may be behind it. The rearrangement uses TRBV4-3 and TRBJ1-2, with a possible D match to TRBD1 (5 bases). The CDR3 spans 16 residues. Germline V gene data show CDR1 as LGHNA and CDR2 as YSLEER. The CDR3 reads CASSQDFGGANYGYTF. The CDR3 DNA sequence: TGCGCCAGCAGTCAAGATTTCGGGGGAGCTAACTATGGCTACACCTTC.

The table lists this clone with a few counts. V usage is TRBV25-1 and J usage is TRBJ1-5; possibly TRBD1 for D (5 bases). Per germline, CDR1 MGHDK and CDR2 SYGVNS. Between the trimmed V and J ends, which lost 5 bases and 5 bases, there was a span of 10 bases. The CDR3 extends over 13 amino acids. The CDR3 protein is CASSNSGDQPQHF. The DNA for the CDR3 is TGTGCCAGCAGTAATTCGGGGGATCAGCCCCAGCATTTT.

The chain employs TRBV27 and TRBJ1-5, with D maybe TRBD1 (5 bases). V lost 2 bases and J 0 bases, leaving 11 bases between the germline ends. CDR3 length: 16 amino acids. Germline loops: CDR1 MNHEY, CDR2 SMNVEV (reference sequence). The CDR3 sequence: CASSLEGDNSNQPQHF. Written as DNA, the CDR3 is TGTGCCAGCAGTTTAGAAGGGGATAATAGCAATCAGCCCCAGCATTTT.

The chain uses TRBV7-2 and TRBJ2-7; 8 nucleotides match TRBD1. CDR3 size: 16 residues. V lost 5 bases and J lost 1; bases outside the gene matches: 10. CDR1 and CDR2 from the germline V gene are SGHTA and FQGNSA. This CDR3 is CASSTRTGTGSYEQYF. The CDR3 coding sequence is TGTGCCAGCAGCACCCGCACCGGGACAGGTTCCTACGAGCAGTACTTC.

This chain joins TRBV5-1 and TRBJ2-4, with D perhaps TRBD2 (5 bases). This CDR3 spans 15 amino acids. Germline loops: CDR1 SGHRS, CDR2 YFSETQ. The germline V and J ends were trimmed by 4 bases and 6 bases, with 17 bases remaining between them. The CDR3 DNA is TGCGCCAGCAGCGTGGACTGGGTCCCCATAAACATTCAGTACTTC. It encodes CASSVDWVPINIQYF.

This chain connects TRBV6-5 to TRBJ2-1; the match to TRBD2 covers 8 bases. The CDR3 has 15 residues. V gave up 9 bases and J gave up 7 bases; unmatched junction bases: 14. Germline CDR1 is MNHEY and CDR2 is SVGAGI. CDR3 sequence reads: CASGPTSDFQNEQFF. DNA of the CDR3: TGTGCCAGTGGCCCGACTAGCGACTTCCAAAATGAGCAGTTCTTC.

The rearrangement joins TRBV10-2 to TRBJ1-4; weak D call: TRBD1 (6 bases). V was cut by 5 bases and J by 11 bases, with 15 bases left in between. This CDR3 spans 13 amino acids. The germline V gene has CDR1 WSHSY and CDR2 SAAADI. CDR3 bases: TGCGCCAGCAGTAACAGGGACGAACGTAAACTGTTTTTT. Translated, it gives CASSNRDERKLFF.

This chain uses TRBV28 with TRBJ2-7; 8 bases are a match to TRBD1. The CDR3 runs to 15 residues. The V gene's germline CDR1 is MDHEN and CDR2 SYDVKM. The J segment lost 2 bases and the V segment lost 3 bases, leaving 6 bases of the junction unmatched. The CDR3: CASSFVEDRAYEQYF. CDR3 sequence (DNA): TGTGCCAGCAGTTTTGTAGAGGACAGGGCCTACGAGCAGTACTTC.

The V call is TRBV30, the J call TRBJ1-2, with a possible D match to TRBD1 (6 bases). Germline CDR1 reads GTSNPN; CDR2 reads SVGIG (reference sequence). V shed 1 base and J shed 6 bases, with 18 bases lying between them. This CDR3 is built from 15 residues. The CDR3 here is CAWSGLGADSDGYTF. CDR3 nucleotide sequence: TGTGCCTGGAGTGGCCTGGGGGCGGATTCAGATGGCTACACCTTC.

The V call is TRBV7-2, the J call TRBJ1-5; D uncertain. V lost 1 base to trimming and J lost 0 bases, with 10 bases between them. The length of the CDR3 is 16 residues. Germline values: CDR1 SGHTA, CDR2 FQGNSA. The CDR3 region has the DNA TGTGCCAGCAGCTTAGATCTAGGTTATAGCAATCAGCCCCAGCATTTT. It is translated as CASSLDLGYSNQPQHF.

The CDR3 loop is CASSPLGQGKETQYF. CDR3 in DNA: TGCGCCAGCAGCCCATTGGGACAGGGGAAAGAGACCCAGTACTTC. V usage is TRBV4-1 and J usage is TRBJ2-5; 10 bases map to TRBD1. The germline V gene encodes CDR1 MGHRA and CDR2 YSYEKL. This CDR3 has 15 amino acids. Germline trimming cut 4 bases from V and 3 bases from J; bases unmatched to any gene: 5.

About this clone: The sample has other DNA sequences that encode this CDR3 too. This chain uses TRBV9 with TRBJ2-3, with 9 bases aligning to TRBD1. The J segment lost 1 base and the V segment lost 3 bases, leaving 3 bases of the junction unmatched. This CDR3 spans 15 amino acids. From germline, CDR1 is SGDLS and CDR2 YYNGEE. The CDR3 sequence: CASSGRDRGTDTQYF. The CDR3 DNA is TGTGCCAGCAGCGGGAGGGACAGGGGCACAGATACGCAGTATTTT.

J is TRBJ2-7 and V is TRBV7-2; D is ambiguous. This CDR3 region has 14 residues. Germline CDR1 SGHTA, CDR2 FQGNSA. V was cut by 5 bases and J by 2 bases, with 13 bases left in between. The DNA of the CDR3 is TGTGCCAGCAGCCTCGACAAGACTGCCTACGAGCAGTACTTC. As protein: CASSLDKTAYEQYF.

The rearrangement joins TRBV11-2 to TRBJ1-4, with D unclear. V shed 1 base and J shed 6 bases, with 6 bases lying between them. The CDR3 runs to 13 residues. Germline V CDR1 and CDR2: SGHAT, FQNNGV. The CDR3 DNA reads as TGTGCCAGCAGCTTAGGGCCGGATGAAAAACTGTTTTTT. Amino acid sequence: CASSLGPDEKLFF.

In its sample, this clone was seen once. The chain uses TRBV5-1 and TRBJ1-1; D is ambiguous. V was pared by 6 bases and J by 3 bases, with 15 bases between. This CDR3 is built from 14 residues. CDR1 is SGHRS, CDR2 YFSETQ, per germline. DNA of the CDR3: TGCGCCAGCAACCGCGGGTCCGGGGACACTGAAGCTTTCTTT. This encodes CASNRGSGDTEAFF.

This clone has more than one count but fewer than ten. V gene TRBV9 combines with J gene TRBJ1-6; 11 nucleotides align to TRBD1. Trimming at V came to 4 bases and at J to 6 bases, leaving 6 bases not matched to a gene. The CDR3 consists of 16 residues. Germline V gives CDR1 SGDLS, CDR2 YYNGEE. The CDR3 DNA sequence: TGTGCCAGCAGCAAAGGGGGGACAGGGGGTAATTCACCCCTCCACTTT. It codes for CASSKGGTGGNSPLHF.

V is TRBV28 and J is TRBJ2-7; D unclear. Per the germline V gene, CDR1 is MDHEN and CDR2 is SYDVKM. The CDR3 sequence is 11 residues long. Deletions cut 6 bases from V and 5 bases from J, with 8 bases between. CDR3 bases: TGTGCCAGCAGCCTTTGGAACGAGCAGTACTTC. Translated, it gives CASSLWNEQYF.

Worth noting for this clone: At the DNA level, this CDR3 is encoded by other sequences in the same sample as well. The chain employs TRBV27 and TRBJ1-1; TRBD1 might be the D (5 bases). Trimming removed 5 bases at V and 1 base at J, with 14 bases between. The CDR3 runs 15 residues. Germline lookup yields CDR1 MNHEY and CDR2 SMNVEV (reference sequence). CDR3 nucleotide sequence: TGTGCCAGCAGTCAGCAGGGCAGGAGGAACACTGAAGCTTTCTTT. Amino acids: CASSQQGRRNTEAFF.

This chain links TRBV5-1 with TRBJ2-3; TRBD1 might be the D (5 bases). V was shortened by 0 bases and J by 2 bases, with 7 bases between the two germline ends. This CDR3 has 14 amino acids. CDR1 is SGHRS, CDR2 YFSETQ, per germline. For the CDR3, the DNA is TGCGCCAGCAGCTTGGAAGGGGTCACAGATACGCAGTATTTT. This translates into CASSLEGVTDTQYF.

V is TRBV9 and J is TRBJ1-5, with D possibly TRBD1 on 6 matching bases. Trimming removed 2 bases at V and 5 bases at J, with 8 bases between. CDR1 is SGDLS, CDR2 YYNGEE, per germline. The CDR3 sequence is 13 residues long. The CDR3 is CASSVGADQPQHF. The CDR3 region has the DNA TGTGCCAGCAGCGTGGGGGCTGATCAGCCCCAGCATTTT.